The rows below give T cell receptor beta chains drawn from one sample of a study of blood T cell repertoires in COVID-19. TCRdb's copy holds only in-frame clones and misses some; the assay was immunoSEQ multiplex PCR. The data contain over 200,000 clones, 70% to 85% of them singletons. Source material: peripheral blood. These receptors were collected from an elderly woman with acute or convalescent COVID-19. The CDR3 runs from the conserved cysteine through the conserved F or W. The D gene is left open where the match is weak. Some rows have no size entry. The others give once, few or many, or a class for an expanded clone.

v_call	d_call	clone_size	j_call	cdr3_aa	cdr3_nt
TRBV11-2	.	few	TRBJ1-4	CASSLLGATNEKLFF	TGTGCCAGCAGCTTACTCGGGGCAACTAATGAAAAACTGTTTTTT
TRBV6-5	.	.	TRBJ1-2	CASSYSTGANYGYTF	TGTGCCAGCAGTTACTCGACAGGCGCCAACTATGGCTACACCTTC
TRBV7-9	.	.	TRBJ2-1	CASSLGSQDKRFF	TGTGCCAGCAGCTTAGGTTCCCAGGACAAAAGGTTCTTC
TRBV4-1	TRBD1	.	TRBJ1-1	CASSQGPGQVDTEAFF	TGCGCCAGCAGCCAAGGGCCGGGACAGGTGGACACTGAAGCTTTCTTT
TRBV3-1/TRBV3-2	.	.	TRBJ1-1	CASSQTRFGGTEAFF	TGTGCCAGCAGCCAAACGAGATTCGGGGGGACTGAAGCTTTCTTT
TRBV6-5	.	once	TRBJ2-1	CASFLANSYNEQFF	TGTGCCAGCTTTTTGGCAAACTCCTACAATGAGCAGTTCTTC
TRBV5-4	.	.	TRBJ1-5	CASSLGQDQPQHF	TGTGCCAGCAGCTTGGGACAGGATCAGCCCCAGCATTTT
TRBV5-1	.	few	TRBJ2-3	CASSLLGVVSDTQYF	TGCGCCAGCAGCTTGTTAGGGGTAGTGTCGGATACGCAGTATTTT
TRBV3-1/TRBV3-2	.	.	TRBJ2-7	CASSSTYEQYF	TGTGCCAGCAGCTCAACCTACGAGCAGTACTTC
TRBV3-1/TRBV3-2	.	.	TRBJ1-1	CASSTGRAEAFF	TGTGCCAGCAGTACAGGGAGGGCTGAAGCTTTCTTT
TRBV7-2	.	.	TRBJ2-1	CASSSRSGNEQFF	TGTGCCAGCAGCTCGCGCAGCGGCAATGAGCAGTTCTTC
TRBV5-1	.	.	TRBJ2-3	CASSLEGSGDTQYF	TGCGCCAGCAGCTTGGAGGGGTCGGGAGATACGCAGTATTTT
TRBV9	TRBD2	.	TRBJ2-2	CASSETLGGGRIGELFF	TGTGCCAGCAGCGAGACCCTAGGCGGGGGACGGATCGGGGAGCTGTTTTTT
TRBV6-5	TRBD1	.	TRBJ1-1	CASKQDTGGTEAFF	TGTGCCAGCAAGCAGGATACAGGGGGCACTGAAGCTTTCTTT
TRBV5-1	.	.	TRBJ1-1	CASSSPGTPEEAFF	TGCGCCAGCAGCTCCCCCGGGACACCGGAGGAAGCTTTCTTT
TRBV7-2	TRBD2	.	TRBJ2-7	CASSLEAGGAYEQYF	TGTGCCAGCAGCTTAGAGGCGGGAGGTGCCTACGAGCAGTACTTC
TRBV7-2	TRBD1	.	TRBJ2-2	CASSLGQANTGELFF	TGTGCCAGCAGCTTGGGACAGGCCAACACCGGGGAGCTGTTTTTT
TRBV5-1	.	.	TRBJ2-7	CASSVNGDEQYF	TGCGCCAGCAGCGTGAACGGGGACGAGCAGTACTTC
TRBV29-1	.	.	TRBJ1-1	CSVDSGFEAFF	TGCAGCGTTGATTCGGGATTTGAAGCTTTCTTT
TRBV5-8	.	.	TRBJ1-5	CASSLQGWSNQPQHF	TGTGCCAGCAGCTTACAGGGTTGGAGCAATCAGCCCCAGCATTTT
TRBV27	.	.	TRBJ2-3	CASSSTGTWRTDTQYF	TGTGCCAGCAGTTCCACCGGGACTTGGCGCACAGATACGCAGTATTTT
TRBV18	.	.	TRBJ1-3	CASSPKTANSGNTIYF	TGTGCCAGCTCACCAAAGACAGCGAACTCTGGAAACACCATATATTTT
TRBV5-1	.	.	TRBJ2-2	CASSLAGNTGELFF	TGCGCCAGCAGCTTGGCCGGGAACACCGGGGAGCTGTTTTTT
TRBV2	TRBD1	.	TRBJ1-4	CASSLTGMNEKLFF	TGTGCCAGCAGCTTGACAGGGATGAATGAAAAACTGTTTTTT
TRBV6-5	.	.	TRBJ2-1	CASSPSGTVLEQFF	TGTGCCAGCAGTCCTTCGGGAACTGTATTAGAGCAGTTCTTC
TRBV5-1	TRBD1	.	TRBJ1-4	CASSLTGQTSTNEKLFF	TGCGCCAGCAGCTTGACGGGACAGACTTCAACTAATGAAAAACTGTTTTTT
TRBV7-9	.	.	TRBJ2-2	CASSLGALNTGELFF	TGTGCCAGCAGCTTAGGAGCCCTGAACACCGGGGAGCTGTTTTTT
TRBV29-1	TRBD1	.	TRBJ1-3	CSVRQGDTIYF	TGCAGCGTTCGACAGGGCGACACCATATATTTT
TRBV7-2	.	.	TRBJ2-7	CASSFQGYEQYF	TGTGCCAGCAGCTTCCAGGGCTACGAGCAGTACTTC
TRBV5-8	TRBD1	.	TRBJ2-7	CASSWLGTASYEQYF	TGTGCCAGCAGCTGGTTGGGGACAGCGAGCTACGAGCAGTACTTC
TRBV12-3/TRBV12-4	.	.	TRBJ2-7	CASRQGLYEQYF	TGTGCCAGCAGGCAGGGGCTATACGAGCAGTACTTC
TRBV3-1/TRBV3-2	TRBD2	once	TRBJ2-1	CASSPRTSGRGTYNEQFF	TGTGCCAGCAGCCCCCGGACTAGCGGGAGGGGGACCTACAATGAGCAGTTCTTC
TRBV2	.	.	TRBJ1-1	CASSPMKFEAFF	TGTGCCAGCAGTCCTATGAAATTTGAAGCTTTCTTT